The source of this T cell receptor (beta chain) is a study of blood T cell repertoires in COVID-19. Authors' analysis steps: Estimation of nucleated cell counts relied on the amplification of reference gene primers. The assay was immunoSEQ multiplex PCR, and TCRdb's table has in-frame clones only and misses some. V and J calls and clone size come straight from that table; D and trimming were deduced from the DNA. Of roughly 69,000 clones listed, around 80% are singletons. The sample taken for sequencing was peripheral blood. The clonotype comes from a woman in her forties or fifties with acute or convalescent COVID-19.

The CDR3 loop is CAWNRQGRSSPLHF. CDR3 DNA: TGTGCCTGGAATCGACAGGGAAGGAGCTCACCCCTCCACTTT. V is TRBV30 and J is TRBJ1-6, with 7 bases matching TRBD1. Germline CDR1 reads GTSNPN; CDR2 reads SVGIG (reference sequence). The CDR3 consists of 14 residues. V was pared by 4 bases and J by 10 bases, with 10 bases of the junction left unmatched. The full variable domain, with the rest looked up from reference TRBV30 and TRBJ1-6, is SQTIHQWPATLVQPVGSPLSLECTVEGTSNPNLYWYRQAAGRGLQLLFYSVGIGQISSEVPQNLSASRPQDRQFILSSKKLLLSDSGFYLCAWNRQGRSSPLHFGNGTRLTVT.